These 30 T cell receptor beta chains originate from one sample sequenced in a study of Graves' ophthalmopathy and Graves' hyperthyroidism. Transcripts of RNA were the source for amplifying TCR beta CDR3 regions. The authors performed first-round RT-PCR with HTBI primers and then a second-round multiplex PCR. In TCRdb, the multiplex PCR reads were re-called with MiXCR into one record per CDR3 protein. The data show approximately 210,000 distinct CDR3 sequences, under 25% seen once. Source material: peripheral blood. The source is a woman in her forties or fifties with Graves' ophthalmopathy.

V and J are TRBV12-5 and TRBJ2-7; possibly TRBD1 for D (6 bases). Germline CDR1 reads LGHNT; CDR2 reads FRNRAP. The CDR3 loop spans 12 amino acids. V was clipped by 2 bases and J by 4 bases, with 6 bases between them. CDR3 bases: TGTGCTAGTGGTTTGACAGGGTACGAGCAGTACTTC. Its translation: CASGLTGYEQYF.

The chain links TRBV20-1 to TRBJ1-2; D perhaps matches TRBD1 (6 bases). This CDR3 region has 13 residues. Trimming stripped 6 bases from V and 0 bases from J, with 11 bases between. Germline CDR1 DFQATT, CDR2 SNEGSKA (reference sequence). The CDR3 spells CSAQDSTNYGYTF. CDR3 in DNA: TGCAGTGCGCAGGACAGCACTAACTATGGCTACACCTTC.

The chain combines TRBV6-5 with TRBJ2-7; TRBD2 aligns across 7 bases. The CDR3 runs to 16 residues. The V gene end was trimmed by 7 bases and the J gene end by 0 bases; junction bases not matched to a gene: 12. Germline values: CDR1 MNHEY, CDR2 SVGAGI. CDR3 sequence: CASISSSGRSSYEQYF. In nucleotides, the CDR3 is TGTGCCAGCATTAGCTCTAGCGGTAGAAGCTCCTACGAGCAGTACTTC.

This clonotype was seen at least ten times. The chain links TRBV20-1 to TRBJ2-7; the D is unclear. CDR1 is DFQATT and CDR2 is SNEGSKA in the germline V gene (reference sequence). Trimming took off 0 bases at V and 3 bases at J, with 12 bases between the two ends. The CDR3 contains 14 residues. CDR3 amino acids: CSAREQILGYEQYF. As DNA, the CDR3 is TGCAGTGCTAGAGAGCAGATACTGGGCTACGAGCAGTACTTC.

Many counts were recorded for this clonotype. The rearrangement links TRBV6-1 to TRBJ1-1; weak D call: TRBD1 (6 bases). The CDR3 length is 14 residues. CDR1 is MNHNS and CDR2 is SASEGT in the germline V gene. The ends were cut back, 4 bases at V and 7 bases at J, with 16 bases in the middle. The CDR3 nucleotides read TGTGCCAGCAGTGCAGAGGGGGGGCAGGGTGAAGCTTTCTTT. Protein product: CASSAEGGQGEAFF.

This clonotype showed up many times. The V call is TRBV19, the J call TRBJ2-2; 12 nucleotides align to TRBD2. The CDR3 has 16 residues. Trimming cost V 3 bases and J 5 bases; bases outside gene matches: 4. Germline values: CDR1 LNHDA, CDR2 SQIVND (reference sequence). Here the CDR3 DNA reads TGTGCCAGTAGTATCGGACTAGCGGGACCAACCGGGGAGCTGTTTTTT. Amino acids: CASSIGLAGPTGELFF.

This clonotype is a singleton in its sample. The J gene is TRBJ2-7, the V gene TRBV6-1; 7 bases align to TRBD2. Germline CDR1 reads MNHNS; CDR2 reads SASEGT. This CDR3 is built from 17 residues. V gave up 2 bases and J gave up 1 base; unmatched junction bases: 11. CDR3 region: CASSEQGGGGPSYEQYF. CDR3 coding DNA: TGTGCCAGCAGTGAACAAGGTGGGGGAGGGCCTTCCTACGAGCAGTACTTC.

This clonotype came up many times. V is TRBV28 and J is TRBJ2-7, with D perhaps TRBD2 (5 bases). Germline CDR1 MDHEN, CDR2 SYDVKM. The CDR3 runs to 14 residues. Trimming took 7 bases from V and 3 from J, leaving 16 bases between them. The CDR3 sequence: CASNVDYPSYEQYF. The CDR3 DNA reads TGTGCCAGCAACGTCGACTACCCCAGCTACGAGCAGTACTTC. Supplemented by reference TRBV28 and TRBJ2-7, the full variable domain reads DVKVTQSSRYLVKRTGEKVFLECVQDMDHENMFWYRQDPGLGLRLIYFSYDVKMKEKGDIPEGYSVSREKKERFSLILESASTNQTSMYLCASNVDYPSYEQYFGPGTRLTVT.

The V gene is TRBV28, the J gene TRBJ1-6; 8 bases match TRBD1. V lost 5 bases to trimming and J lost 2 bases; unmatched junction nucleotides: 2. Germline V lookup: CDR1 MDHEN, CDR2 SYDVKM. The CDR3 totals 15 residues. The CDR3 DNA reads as TGTGCCAGCAGTATGGACAGGGCCTATAATTCACCCCTCCACTTT. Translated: CASSMDRAYNSPLHF. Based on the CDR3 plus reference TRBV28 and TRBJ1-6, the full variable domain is DVKVTQSSRYLVKRTGEKVFLECVQDMDHENMFWYRQDPGLGLRLIYFSYDVKMKEKGDIPEGYSVSREKKERFSLILESASTNQTSMYLCASSMDRAYNSPLHFGNGTRLTVT.

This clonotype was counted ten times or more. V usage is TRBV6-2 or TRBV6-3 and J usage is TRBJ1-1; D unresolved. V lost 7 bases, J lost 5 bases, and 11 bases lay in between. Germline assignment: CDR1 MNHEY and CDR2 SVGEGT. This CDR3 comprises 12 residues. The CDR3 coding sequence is TGTGCCAGCAACCGGGGAGGGACTGAAGCTTTCTTT. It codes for CASNRGGTEAFF.

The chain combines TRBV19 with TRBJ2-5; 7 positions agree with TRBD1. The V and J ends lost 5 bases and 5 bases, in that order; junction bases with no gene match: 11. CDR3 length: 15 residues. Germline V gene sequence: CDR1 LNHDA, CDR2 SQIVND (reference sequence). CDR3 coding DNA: TGTGCCAGTAGTCCACAGGGGCCCCGTGCGGAGACCCAGTACTTC. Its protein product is CASSPQGPRAETQYF.

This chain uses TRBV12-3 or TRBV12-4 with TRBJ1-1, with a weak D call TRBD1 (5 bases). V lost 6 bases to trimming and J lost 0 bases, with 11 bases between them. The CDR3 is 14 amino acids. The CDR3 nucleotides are TGTGCCAGCAGCTCCGGACACTTGAACACTGAAGCTTTCTTT. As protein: CASSSGHLNTEAFF.

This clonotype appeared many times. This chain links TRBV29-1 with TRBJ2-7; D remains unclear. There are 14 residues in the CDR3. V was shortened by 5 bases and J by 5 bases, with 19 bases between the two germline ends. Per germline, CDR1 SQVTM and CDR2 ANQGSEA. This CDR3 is CSVNPSGSIHEQYF. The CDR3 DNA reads TGCAGCGTTAACCCTTCCGGATCTATCCACGAGCAGTACTTC.

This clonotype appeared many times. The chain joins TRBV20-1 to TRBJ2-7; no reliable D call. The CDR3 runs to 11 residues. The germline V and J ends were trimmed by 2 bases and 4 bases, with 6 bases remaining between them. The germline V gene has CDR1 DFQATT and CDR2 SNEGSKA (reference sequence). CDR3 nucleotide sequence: TGCAGTGCTAGATTCGGTTACGAGCAGTACTTC. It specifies CSARFGYEQYF.

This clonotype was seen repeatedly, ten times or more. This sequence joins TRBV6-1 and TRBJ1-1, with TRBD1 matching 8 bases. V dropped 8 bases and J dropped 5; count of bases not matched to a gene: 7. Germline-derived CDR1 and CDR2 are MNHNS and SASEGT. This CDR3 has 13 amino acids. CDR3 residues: CASLRTGRTEAFF. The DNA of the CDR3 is TGTGCCAGCCTCCGGACAGGGCGGACTGAAGCTTTCTTT.

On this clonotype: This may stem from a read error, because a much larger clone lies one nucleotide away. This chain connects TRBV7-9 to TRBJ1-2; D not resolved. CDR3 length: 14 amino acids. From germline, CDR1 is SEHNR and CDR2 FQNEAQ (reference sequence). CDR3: CANSLLGGGYGYTF. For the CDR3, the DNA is TGTGCCAACAGCTTACTCGGAGGCGGCTATGGCTACACCTTC.

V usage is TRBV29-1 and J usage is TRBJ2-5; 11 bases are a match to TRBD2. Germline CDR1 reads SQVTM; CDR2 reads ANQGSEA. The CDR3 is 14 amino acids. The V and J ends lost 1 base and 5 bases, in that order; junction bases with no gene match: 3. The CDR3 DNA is TGCAGCGTTGAAGGACTAGCGGGATGGGAGACCCAGTACTTC. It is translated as CSVEGLAGWETQYF.

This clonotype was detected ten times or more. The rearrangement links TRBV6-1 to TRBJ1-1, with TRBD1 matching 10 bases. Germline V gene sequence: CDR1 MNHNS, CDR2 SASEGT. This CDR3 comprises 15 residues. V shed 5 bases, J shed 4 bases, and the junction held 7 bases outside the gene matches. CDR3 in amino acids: CASSIIRTGGTEAFF. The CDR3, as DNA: TGTGCCAGCAGTATTATAAGGACAGGGGGCACTGAAGCTTTCTTT.

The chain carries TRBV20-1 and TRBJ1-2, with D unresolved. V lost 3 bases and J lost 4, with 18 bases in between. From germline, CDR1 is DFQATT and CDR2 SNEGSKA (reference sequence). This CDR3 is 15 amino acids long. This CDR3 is CSARPGGRNGYGYTF. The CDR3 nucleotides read TGCAGTGCTAGGCCGGGTGGGAGGAACGGCTATGGCTACACCTTC.

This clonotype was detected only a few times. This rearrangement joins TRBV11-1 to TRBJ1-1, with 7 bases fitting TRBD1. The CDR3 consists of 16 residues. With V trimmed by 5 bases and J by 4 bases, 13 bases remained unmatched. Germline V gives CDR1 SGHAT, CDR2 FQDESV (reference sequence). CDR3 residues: CASSRSTGTVSTEAFF. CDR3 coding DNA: TGTGCCAGCAGCCGCTCAACCGGGACAGTGAGCACTGAAGCTTTCTTT.

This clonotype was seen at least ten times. CDR3 loop: CASSYSWQSYEQYF. Written as DNA, the CDR3 is TGTGCCAGCAGTTACTCGTGGCAGAGCTACGAGCAGTACTTC. The genes are TRBV6-5 and TRBJ2-7; D call uncertain. This CDR3 has 14 amino acids. Germline V gene data show CDR1 as MNHEY and CDR2 as SVGAGI. V was trimmed by 0 bases and J by 3 bases, leaving 9 bases between them.

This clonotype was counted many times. The CDR3 nucleotides are TGTGCCAGCAGTCTCGGGAGGGCAGACATTCAGTACTTC. Translation: CASSLGRADIQYF. This chain links TRBV6-5 with TRBJ2-4, with 8 nucleotides matching TRBD2. The V gene end was trimmed by 5 bases and the J gene end by 8 bases; junction bases not matched to a gene: 5. This CDR3 region has 13 residues. Germline V gene data show CDR1 as MNHEY and CDR2 as SVGAGI.

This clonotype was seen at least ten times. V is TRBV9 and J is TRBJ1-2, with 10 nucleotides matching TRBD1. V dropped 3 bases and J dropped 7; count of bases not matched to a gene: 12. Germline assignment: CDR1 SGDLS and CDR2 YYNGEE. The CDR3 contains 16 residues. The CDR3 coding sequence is TGTGCCAGCAGCGGGGGACAGGGGAAGATTGTAGGTGGCTACACCTTC. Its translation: CASSGGQGKIVGGYTF.

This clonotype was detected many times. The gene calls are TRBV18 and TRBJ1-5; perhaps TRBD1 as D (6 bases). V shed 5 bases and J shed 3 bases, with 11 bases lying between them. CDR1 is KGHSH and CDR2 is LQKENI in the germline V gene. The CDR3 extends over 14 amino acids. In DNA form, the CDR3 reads TGTGCCAGCTCAGTGGACAGAACCAATCAGCCCCAGCATTTT. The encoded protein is CASSVDRTNQPQHF.

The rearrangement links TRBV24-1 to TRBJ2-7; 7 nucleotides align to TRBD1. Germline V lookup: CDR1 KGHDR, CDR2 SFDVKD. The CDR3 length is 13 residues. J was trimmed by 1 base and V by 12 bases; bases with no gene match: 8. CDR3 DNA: TGTGCCGTGGAAGACAGGGAATCCTACGAGCAGTACTTC. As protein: CAVEDRESYEQYF.

The CDR3 coding sequence is TGCAGTGCCAGTAGCGGGAGTAGGGGATACGAGCAGTACTTC. Protein sequence: CSASSGSRGYEQYF. This sequence joins TRBV20-1 and TRBJ2-7, with TRBD2 matching 9 bases. The V segment lost 6 bases and the J segment 4 bases; nucleotides outside the gene matches: 10. CDR1 DFQATT and CDR2 SNEGSKA come from the germline V gene (reference sequence). The CDR3 runs to 14 residues.

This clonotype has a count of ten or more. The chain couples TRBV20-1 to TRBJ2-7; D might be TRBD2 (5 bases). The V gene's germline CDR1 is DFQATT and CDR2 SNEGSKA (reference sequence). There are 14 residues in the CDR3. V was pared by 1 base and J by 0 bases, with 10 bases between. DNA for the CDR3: TGCAGTGCTAGAGGGACTCACAACTCCTACGAGCAGTACTTC. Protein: CSARGTHNSYEQYF.

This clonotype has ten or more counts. The CDR3 DNA is TGTGCCGTGACCCGGGACAGGGGGCCGGGGGAGACCCAGTACTTC. This codes for CAVTRDRGPGETQYF. The chain has TRBV10-3 and TRBJ2-5; 12 bases are a match to TRBD1. The CDR3 spans 15 residues. From germline, CDR1 is ENHRY and CDR2 SYGVKD. Trimming removed 11 bases from V and 5 bases from J; junction bases left unmatched: 12.

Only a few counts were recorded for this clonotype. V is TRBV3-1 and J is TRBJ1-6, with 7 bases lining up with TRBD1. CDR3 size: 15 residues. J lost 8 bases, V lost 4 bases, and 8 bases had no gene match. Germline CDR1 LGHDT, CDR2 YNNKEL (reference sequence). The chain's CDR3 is CASSPGTDRYSPLHF. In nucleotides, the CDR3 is TGTGCCAGCAGCCCTGGGACAGATAGGTATTCACCCCTCCACTTT.

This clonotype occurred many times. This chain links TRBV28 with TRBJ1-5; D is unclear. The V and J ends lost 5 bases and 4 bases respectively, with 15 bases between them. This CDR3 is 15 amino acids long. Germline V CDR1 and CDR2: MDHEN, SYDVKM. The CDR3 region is CASSPSNRPNQPQHF. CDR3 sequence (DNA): TGTGCCAGCAGTCCTTCGAACCGACCGAATCAGCCCCAGCATTTT. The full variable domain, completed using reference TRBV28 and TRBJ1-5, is DVKVTQSSRYLVKRTGEKVFLECVQDMDHENMFWYRQDPGLGLRLIYFSYDVKMKEKGDIPEGYSVSREKKERFSLILESASTNQTSMYLCASSPSNRPNQPQHFGDGTRLSIL.